These T cell receptor beta chains were read from a single sample in a study of T cells in Graves' hyperthyroidism and ophthalmopathy. TCRdb used MiXCR to reprocess the multiplex PCR reads, holding one entry per CDR3 protein. The sample carries around 620,000 distinct CDR3 sequences, roughly 16% recorded once. The sequenced sample was blood. The receptors were gathered from a woman aged 25 to 45 with Graves' hyperthyroidism. Both conserved end residues are part of each CDR3. The order of the fields is J gene, D gene, clone size, V gene, CDR3 protein, CDR3 DNA. D genes are given only for firm matches. For some rows the clone size is stated as once, few or many, or as a class when expanded; others skip it.

>TRBJ1-5|TRBD1|once|TRBV5-5
CASMWDRGPGQPQHF
TGTGCCAGCATGTGGGACAGGGGGCCTGGTCAGCCCCAGCATTTT
>TRBJ2-7|-|many|TRBV10-3
CAISDGYEQYF
TGTGCCATCAGTGACGGCTACGAGCAGTACTTC
>TRBJ2-5|-|few|TRBV7-9
CASVGLETQYF
TGTGCCAGCGTCGGCCTGGAGACCCAGTACTTC
>TRBJ2-7|TRBD2|many|TRBV3-1
CASSPGLGGYEQYF
TGTGCCAGCAGCCCGGGACTAGGCGGCTACGAGCAGTACTTC
>TRBJ2-7|TRBD2|many|TRBV2
CASSGTSGDIYEQYF
TGTGCCAGCAGCGGGACTAGCGGGGATATCTACGAGCAGTACTTC
>TRBJ1-1|-|many|TRBV6-1
CASSLRNPPSNTEAFF
TGTGCCAGCAGCCTACGCAACCCCCCTTCGAACACTGAAGCTTTCTTT
>TRBJ2-7|TRBD2|many|TRBV6-1
CASNLLAGGNEQYF
TGTGCCAGCAACCTTCTAGCGGGAGGGAACGAGCAGTACTTC
>TRBJ2-7|TRBD1|-|TRBV28
CASIGGGEQYF
TGTGCCAGCATAGGGGGCGGCGAGCAGTACTTC
>TRBJ2-7|TRBD2|-|TRBV19
CASSLSGGTSSEQYF
TGTGCCAGTAGTCTCTCGGGGGGGACTAGCAGCGAGCAGTACTTC
>TRBJ2-1|TRBD2|many|TRBV12-3/TRBV12-4
CASSLAGNEQFF
TGTGCCAGCAGCTTAGCGGGCAATGAGCAGTTCTTC
>TRBJ1-1|-|-|TRBV20-1
CSARDGYGEAFF
TGCAGTGCTAGAGATGGGTACGGAGAAGCTTTCTTT
>TRBJ2-7|-|-|TRBV28
CASTGSPSREQYF
TGTGCCAGTACAGGGTCCCCAAGCCGGGAGCAGTACTTC
>TRBJ1-2|-|many|TRBV9
CASSVAGYPSYGYTF
TGTGCCAGCAGCGTAGCCGGATATCCGAGTTATGGCTACACCTTC
>TRBJ1-5|-|few|TRBV30
CAWSGQRNQPQHF
TGTGCCTGGAGTGGACAGCGCAATCAGCCCCAGCATTTT
>TRBJ1-5|-|-|TRBV28
CASSLLGAGRADQPQHF
TGTGCCAGCAGTTTACTCGGGGCCGGGAGAGCGGATCAGCCCCAGCATTTT
>TRBJ2-1|-|few|TRBV7-9
CASSNTGTQYNEQFF
TGTGCCAGCAGCAACACCGGGACACAGTACAATGAGCAGTTCTTC
>TRBJ2-7|-|few|TRBV18
CASSASGSRDYEQYF
TGTGCCAGCTCAGCATCTGGAAGCAGGGACTACGAGCAGTACTTC
>TRBJ1-6|-|-|TRBV7-2
CASSLPNIVVQSSYNSPLHF
TGTGCCAGCAGCTTACCGAATATAGTTGTACAAAGCTCCTATAATTCACCCCTCCACTTT
>TRBJ2-7|TRBD2|-|TRBV27
CASSFGTSGAYEQYF
TGTGCCAGCAGTTTTGGGACTAGCGGAGCCTACGAGCAGTACTTC
>TRBJ1-1|-|-|TRBV6-2/TRBV6-3
CASTVGGSTEAFF
TGTGCCAGCACCGTGGGGGGTAGTACTGAAGCTTTCTTT
>TRBJ2-2|TRBD1|few|TRBV19
CASSIVTGGTGELFF
TGTGCCAGTAGTATCGTGACAGGGGGCACCGGGGAGCTGTTTTTT
>TRBJ1-1|TRBD1|few|TRBV19
CASKRSRTGVFLDTEAFF
TGTGCCAGTAAGAGATCTAGGACAGGGGTTTTTTTGGACACTGAAGCTTTCTTT
>TRBJ1-3|-|few|TRBV28
CASTDSRSGNTIYF
TGTGCCAGCACCGACAGCCGCTCTGGAAACACCATATATTTT
>TRBJ1-1|-|many|TRBV6-5
CASSYSNAETGPLDTEAFF
TGTGCCAGCAGTTACTCGAATGCAGAGACAGGCCCTTTAGACACTGAAGCTTTCTTT
>TRBJ1-6|TRBD1|-|TRBV7-2
CASSSHPGQFSSYNSPLHF
TGTGCCAGCAGCTCGCATCCGGGACAGTTCAGCTCCTATAATTCACCCCTCCACTTT
>TRBJ2-1|-|few|TRBV19
CASSLRTIRSYNEQFF
TGTGCCAGTAGTCTTCGGACAATTCGCTCCTACAATGAGCAGTTCTTC
>TRBJ2-7|TRBD2|many|TRBV20-1
CSARLRTSGRNILYEQYF
TGCAGTGCTAGACTTCGGACTAGCGGGAGAAATATCCTTTACGAGCAGTACTTC
>TRBJ2-3|-|few|TRBV13
CASSVGTTSTDTQYF
TGTGCCAGCAGCGTCGGGACAACTAGCACAGATACGCAGTATTTT
>TRBJ1-2|TRBD1|few|TRBV29-1
CSVEIGQGPHGYTF
TGCAGCGTTGAAATAGGACAGGGGCCCCATGGCTACACCTTC
>TRBJ2-1|-|many|TRBV6-2/TRBV6-3
CASSYLSTPGGNEQFF
TGTGCCAGCAGTTACCTCTCGACCCCAGGAGGCAATGAGCAGTTCTTC
>TRBJ1-1|-|few|TRBV24-1
CATSDREMRAFF
TGTGCCACCAGTGACCGCGAAATGAGAGCTTTCTTT
>TRBJ1-5|TRBD1|many|TRBV28
CASSHISDRDNQPQHF
TGTGCCAGCAGCCATATTTCGGACAGGGACAATCAGCCCCAGCATTTT
>TRBJ2-3|TRBD2|many|TRBV6-1
CASSLEAGDGADTQYF
TGTGCCAGCAGTCTTGAAGCGGGAGACGGCGCAGATACGCAGTATTTT
>TRBJ2-3|-|many|TRBV27
CASSFSGADTQYF
TGTGCCAGCAGTTTTTCGGGGGCGGATACGCAGTATTTT
>TRBJ2-5|TRBD2|-|TRBV20-1
CSANPGLATKTQYF
TGCAGTGCAAACCCGGGACTAGCGACGAAGACCCAGTACTTC
>TRBJ2-2|TRBD2|many|TRBV28
CASRPLAGWDTGELFF
TGTGCCAGCAGACCCTTAGCGGGATGGGACACCGGGGAGCTGTTTTTT
>TRBJ2-6|-|-|TRBV6-2/TRBV6-3
CASGESSGANVLTF
TGTGCCAGCGGAGAGAGCTCTGGGGCCAACGTCCTGACTTTC